A selection of T cell receptor beta chains follows, all from one sample in a study of T-cell memory formation after mild COVID-19. TCRdb passed the 5' RACE reads through MiXCR, listing each CDR3 protein once. The data show approximately 260,000 distinct CDR3 sequences, with under 20% seen just once and around a fifth held by the top ten. The sequencing sample was made of PBMCs or a T cell subset sorted from them (not recorded which). The receptors derive from a man between 18 and 35 years old who had mild COVID-19 (a few samples of this study predate the infection). Cell type and time point are not known. The CDR3 runs from the conserved cysteine through the conserved F or W. Fields, in order: clone size, V gene, D gene, J gene, CDR3 protein, CDR3 DNA. The D gene is left open where the match is weak. Some rows have no size entry. The others give once, few or many, or a class for an expanded clone.

>many|TRBV7-9|.|TRBJ2-1
CASSPLGSSYNEQFF
TGTGCCAGCAGCCCCCTAGGTAGCTCCTACAATGAGCAGTTCTTC
>.|TRBV4-2|.|TRBJ1-5
CASSPPGNINQPQHF
TGTGCCAGCAGCCCACCAGGGAATATCAATCAGCCCCAGCATTTT
>.|TRBV28|TRBD1|TRBJ2-5
CASAGGQETQYF
TGTGCCTCCGCAGGGGGTCAAGAGACCCAGTACTTC
>.|TRBV20-1|.|TRBJ1-1
CSARDFRARTEAFF
TGCAGTGCTAGAGATTTTAGGGCGCGGACTGAAGCTTTCTTT
>.|TRBV19|TRBD2|TRBJ2-7
CASSIGAGEGEQYF
TGTGCCAGTAGTATAGGAGCGGGGGAAGGTGAGCAGTACTTC
>.|TRBV6-5|.|TRBJ2-5
CASSPGTGLYTETQYF
TGTGCCAGCAGCCCCGGAACAGGGTTATATACAGAGACCCAGTACTTC
>.|TRBV12-3/TRBV12-4|TRBD1|TRBJ1-2
CASRATGIRYTF
TGTGCCAGCAGGGCGACAGGGATAAGGTACACCTTC
>few|TRBV24-1|.|TRBJ2-5
CATSEEGPGEGGQYF
TGTGCCACCAGTGAGGAGGGACCAGGAGAAGGCGGCCAGTACTTC
>.|TRBV9|TRBD2|TRBJ2-5
CASSARLAETQYF
TGTGCCAGCAGCGCCCGACTAGCGGAGACCCAGTACTTC
>.|TRBV23-1|.|TRBJ2-6
CASSQSTVSGANVLTF
TGCGCCAGCAGTCAGTCGACAGTCTCTGGGGCCAACGTCCTGACTTTC
>few|TRBV29-1|.|TRBJ2-7
CSVASRGGYEQYF
TGCAGCGTTGCATCCAGGGGTGGCTACGAGCAGTACTTC
>.|TRBV7-6|.|TRBJ1-2
CASSGGANYGYTF
TGTGCCAGCAGTGGGGGGGCAAACTATGGCTACACCTTC
>few|TRBV4-1|TRBD2|TRBJ2-1
CASSQSDGGGYNEQFF
TGCGCCAGCAGCCAAAGTGACGGCGGGGGGTACAATGAGCAGTTCTTC
>many|TRBV5-1|.|TRBJ1-1
CASSLEGDRLEAFF
TGCGCCAGCAGCTTGGAGGGTGACAGACTTGAAGCTTTCTTT
>few|TRBV10-3|.|TRBJ2-1
CAISETTDGYNEQFF
TGTGCCATCAGTGAGACTACAGACGGCTACAATGAGCAGTTCTTC
>few|TRBV7-9|.|TRBJ2-1
CASRPKNEQFF
TGTGCCAGCAGACCCAAGAATGAGCAGTTCTTC
>.|TRBV6-2/TRBV6-3|TRBD2|TRBJ2-3
CASSYPTSGGGESTDTQYF
TGTGCCAGCAGTTACCCGACTAGCGGGGGAGGAGAAAGCACAGATACGCAGTATTTT
>.|TRBV24-1|.|TRBJ2-1
CATSAQPGGYNEQFF
TGTGCCACCAGTGCACAACCGGGCGGCTACAATGAGCAGTTCTTC
>.|TRBV29-1|.|TRBJ2-3
CSVELSFTDTQYF
TGCAGCGTTGAACTTTCATTTACGGATACGCAGTATTTT
>.|TRBV7-6|TRBD1|TRBJ1-1
CASSFSQGHMNTEAFF
TGTGCCAGCAGTTTTTCACAGGGGCACATGAACACTGAAGCTTTCTTT
>many|TRBV7-6|.|TRBJ2-7
CASSPGGYEQYF
TGTGCCAGCAGCCCTGGGGGCTACGAGCAGTACTTC
>.|TRBV20-1|.|TRBJ1-6
CSASSQGNSPLHF
TGCAGTGCCAGTAGTCAGGGAAATTCACCCCTCCACTTT
>many|TRBV7-8|TRBD1|TRBJ2-4
CASSWLTGAKNIQYF
TGTGCCAGCAGCTGGCTGACAGGGGCCAAAAACATTCAGTACTTC
>few|TRBV5-1|.|TRBJ2-4
CASSLGGLKENIQYF
TGCGCCAGCAGCTTGGGCGGCCTAAAGGAAAACATTCAGTACTTC
>few|TRBV9|TRBD2|TRBJ2-3
CASSSPGTTPTDTQYF
TGTGCCAGCAGCTCGCCCGGGACTACCCCCACAGATACGCAGTATTTT
>once|TRBV20-1|TRBD2|TRBJ2-5
CSVPGLVQETQYF
TGCAGTGTTCCGGGACTAGTACAAGAGACCCAGTACTTC
>many|TRBV19|.|TRBJ1-1
CASKESGTTEAFF
TGTGCCAGTAAGGAATCCGGGACAACTGAAGCTTTCTTT
>few|TRBV4-1|TRBD1|TRBJ1-3
CASSPTGTGGNTIYF
TGCGCCAGCAGCCCAACCGGGACAGGGGGAAACACCATATATTTT
>.|TRBV10-3|TRBD1|TRBJ1-3
CAITPGGSGNTIYF
TGTGCCATCACGCCAGGGGGATCTGGAAACACCATATATTTT
>many|TRBV24-1|.|TRBJ2-5
CATRAGPQETQYF
TGTGCCACCAGGGCAGGGCCCCAAGAGACCCAGTACTTC
>few|TRBV6-2/TRBV6-3|TRBD2|TRBJ2-3
CASRSGGAGTDTQYF
TGTGCCAGCAGGAGCGGGGGGGCTGGAACAGATACGCAGTATTTT
>few|TRBV27|.|TRBJ2-2
CASSPVNTGELFF
TGTGCCAGCAGTCCCGTTAACACCGGGGAGCTGTTTTTT
>few|TRBV15|TRBD2|TRBJ2-1
CATSRGSSGVYNEQFF
TGTGCCACCAGCAGAGGTTCTAGCGGGGTCTACAATGAGCAGTTCTTC
>many|TRBV12-3/TRBV12-4|.|TRBJ1-5
CASGSGQPQHF
TGTGCCAGCGGGAGCGGGCAGCCCCAGCATTTT
>few|TRBV3-1|.|TRBJ2-5
CASSQDLTGSRAQYF
TGTGCCAGCAGCCAAGATCTTACCGGGAGTCGGGCCCAGTACTTC
>few|TRBV12-3/TRBV12-4|.|TRBJ2-1
CASRPSGSSYNEQFF
TGTGCCAGCAGGCCCAGTGGAAGCTCCTACAATGAGCAGTTCTTC
>.|TRBV25-1|TRBD1|TRBJ1-2
CASSEYFRQGVGYTF
TGTGCCAGCAGTGAATATTTCAGACAGGGTGTTGGCTACACCTTC
>.|TRBV9|TRBD2|TRBJ2-2
CASSQSGGGYPGELFF
TGTGCCAGCAGTCAATCTGGCGGGGGGTACCCCGGGGAGCTGTTTTTT
>few|TRBV7-2|.|TRBJ1-4
CASSLVVGRNEKLFF
TGTGCCAGCAGCTTGGTCGTGGGGCGGAATGAAAAACTGTTTTTT
>few|TRBV7-3|TRBD2|TRBJ2-1
CASSFAGGGPHEQFF
TGTGCCAGCAGCTTCGCGGGAGGTGGTCCCCATGAGCAGTTCTTC
>.|TRBV30|.|TRBJ1-1
CAWSTGTFEAFF
TGTGCCTGGAGTACAGGGACTTTCGAGGCTTTCTTT
>.|TRBV9|.|TRBJ1-2
CASSPSLGSNYGYTF
TGTGCCAGCAGCCCCAGTTTGGGCTCAAACTATGGCTACACCTTC
>few|TRBV11-2|.|TRBJ2-5
CASSLRTAQETQYF
TGTGCCAGCAGCTTAAGGACAGCTCAAGAGACCCAGTACTTC
>many|TRBV9|.|TRBJ2-3
CASSVGGKSTDTQYF
TGTGCCAGCAGCGTTGGGGGGAAATCCACAGATACGCAGTATTTT
>.|TRBV7-2|.|TRBJ2-7
CASGGLTHSSYEQYF
TGTGCCAGCGGGGGACTGACGCACAGCTCCTACGAGCAGTACTTC
>many|TRBV4-3|.|TRBJ2-3
CASSEQSPHQADTQYF
TGCGCCAGCAGCGAACAGAGCCCTCATCAAGCTGATACGCAGTATTTT
>.|TRBV19|.|TRBJ1-1
CASRFGTRVTEAFF
TGTGCCAGTAGGTTCGGAACAAGGGTCACTGAAGCTTTCTTT
>.|TRBV6-6|TRBD2|TRBJ2-7
CASSPGLVDEQYF
TGTGCCAGCAGTCCGGGACTAGTCGACGAGCAGTACTTC